The rows below give T cell receptor beta chains drawn from one sample of a study of blood T cells in healthy people across ages. TCRdb called the 5' RACE reads again in MiXCR, with one record for every CDR3 protein. The sample includes some 550,000 distinct CDR3 sequences, around half of them seen just once. The source material was blood. All receptors come from a man older than 75 in good health. Both conserved end residues are part of each CDR3. The D gene is left open where the match is weak. Expanded clones get a size class; other rows say once, few or many, or leave the size out.

v_gene	j_gene	d_gene	abundance	CDR3nt	CDR3aa
TRBV27	TRBJ2-3	-	many	TGTGCCAGCAGGGGCACAGATACGCAGTATTTT	CASRGTDTQYF
TRBV18	TRBJ1-2	-	once	TGTGCCAGCTCACCACCCGGGACACTCTATGGCTACACCTTC	CASSPPGTLYGYTF
TRBV6-6	TRBJ2-3	-	many	TGTGCCAGCAGAAGGGACCGCACAGATACGCAGTATTTT	CASRRDRTDTQYF
TRBV6-2/TRBV6-3	TRBJ2-7	-	-	TGTGCCAGCAGGGGGCTCAACAATGAGCAGTACTTC	CASRGLNNEQYF
TRBV5-1	TRBJ1-5	TRBD1	many	TGTGCCAGCAGCCTCAGGGGGGATCAGCCCCAGCATTTT	CASSLRGDQPQHF
TRBV20-1	TRBJ2-7	-	-	TGCAGTGCTAGCCGGGACAACTACGAGCAGTACTTC	CSASRDNYEQYF
TRBV6-5	TRBJ2-1	TRBD1	-	TGTGCCAGCAGCTTGGACAGGGGAAACAATGAGCAGTTCTTC	CASSLDRGNNEQFF
TRBV7-9	TRBJ2-1	TRBD2	-	TGTGCCAGCAGCCCGGGGGGGCATGAGCAGTTCTTC	CASSPGGHEQFF
TRBV20-1	TRBJ2-5	TRBD2	-	TGCAGTGCTAAAGGGACTAGCGGGCTCATAAAAGAGACCCAGTACTTC	CSAKGTSGLIKETQYF
TRBV6-6	TRBJ2-7	TRBD2	many	TGTGCCAGCTATGGCTTCTCCCGGAAGGCTAGCGGGATGTACGAGCAGTACTTC	CASYGFSRKASGMYEQYF
TRBV21-1	TRBJ2-3	-	few	TGTGCCAGCAGCAAAGTCGGCGGCTACGGAGGCACAGATACGCAGTATTTT	CASSKVGGYGGTDTQYF
TRBV3-1	TRBJ2-3	-	-	TGTGCCAGCAGCCTAAACAGCGGCCCCACAGATACGCAGTATTTT	CASSLNSGPTDTQYF
TRBV3-1	TRBJ2-5	TRBD1	-	TGTGCCAGCAGCCGTAAACGGGGACAGGGGCCGGAGACCCAGTACTTC	CASSRKRGQGPETQYF
TRBV5-1	TRBJ2-1	TRBD2	-	TGCGCCAGCAGCCCCGGGACTAGCGTGGGCCATGAGCAGTTCTTC	CASSPGTSVGHEQFF
TRBV12-3/TRBV12-4	TRBJ1-2	-	few	TGTGCCAGCAGTTTTTTCGCCGGGACTAACTATGGCTACACCTTC	CASSFFAGTNYGYTF
TRBV7-2	TRBJ2-7	-	-	TGTGCCAGCAGCTTATGGGCCGGGGCCTACGAGCAGTACTTC	CASSLWAGAYEQYF
TRBV12-3/TRBV12-4	TRBJ1-5	-	once	TGTGCCAGCAGCCATCACATAGGGATATATAGCAATCAGCCCCAGCATTTT	CASSHHIGIYSNQPQHF
TRBV3-1	TRBJ2-2	-	-	TGTGCCAGCAGCCAAGAAGGCTTCACCGGGGAGCTGTTTTTT	CASSQEGFTGELFF